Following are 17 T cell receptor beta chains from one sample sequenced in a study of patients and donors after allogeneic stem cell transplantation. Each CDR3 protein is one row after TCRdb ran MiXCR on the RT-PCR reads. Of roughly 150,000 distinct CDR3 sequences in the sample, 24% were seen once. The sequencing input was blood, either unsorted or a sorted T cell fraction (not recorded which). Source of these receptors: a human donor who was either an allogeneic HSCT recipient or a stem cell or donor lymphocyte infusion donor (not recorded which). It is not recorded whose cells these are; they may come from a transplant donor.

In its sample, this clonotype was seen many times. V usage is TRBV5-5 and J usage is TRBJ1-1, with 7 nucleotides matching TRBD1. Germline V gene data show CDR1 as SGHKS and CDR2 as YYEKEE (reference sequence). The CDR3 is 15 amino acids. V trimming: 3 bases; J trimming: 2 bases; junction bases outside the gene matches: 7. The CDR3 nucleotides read TGTGCCAGCAGCTCGACCCGACAGGGTAACACTGAAGCTTTCTTT. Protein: CASSSTRQGNTEAFF.

Written as DNA, the CDR3 is TGTGCCAGCTGGACCGAGGGCACTGAAGCTTTCTTT. Translating gives CASWTEGTEAFF. The chain joins TRBV27 to TRBJ1-1, with D unclear. V gave up 8 bases and J gave up 4 bases, with 11 bases separating them. The CDR3 is 12 residues long. Germline values: CDR1 MNHEY, CDR2 SMNVEV (reference sequence).

The CDR3 coding sequence is TGTGCCAGCAGCGCGATTCGGACAGGGGATTCTAATGAAAAACTGTTTTTT. Its protein is CASSAIRTGDSNEKLFF. The chain couples TRBV5-8 to TRBJ1-4, with 9 nucleotides matching TRBD1. The V gene's germline CDR1 is SGHTS and CDR2 YDEGEE. The CDR3 covers 17 residues. J gave up 3 bases and V 4 bases, and 10 bases lay outside the gene matches. The full variable domain, rest sourced from reference TRBV5-8 and TRBJ1-4, is EAGVTQSPTHLIKTRGQQATLRCSPISGHTSVYWYQQALGLGLQFLLWYDEGEERNRGNFPPRFSGRQFPNYSSELNVNALELEDSALYLCASSAIRTGDSNEKLFFGSGTQLSVL.

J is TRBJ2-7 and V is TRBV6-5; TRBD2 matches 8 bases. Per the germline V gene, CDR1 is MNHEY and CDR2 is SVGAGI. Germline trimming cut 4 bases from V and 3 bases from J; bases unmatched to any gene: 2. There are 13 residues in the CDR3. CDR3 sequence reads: CASSFREGYEQYF. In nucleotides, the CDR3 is TGTGCCAGCAGTTTCCGGGAGGGCTACGAGCAGTACTTC.

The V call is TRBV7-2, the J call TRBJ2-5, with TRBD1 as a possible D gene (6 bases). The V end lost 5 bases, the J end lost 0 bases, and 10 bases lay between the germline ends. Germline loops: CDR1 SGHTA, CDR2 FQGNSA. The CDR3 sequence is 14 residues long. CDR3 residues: CASSLRQDQETQYF. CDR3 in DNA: TGTGCCAGCAGCCTACGACAGGACCAAGAGACCCAGTACTTC.

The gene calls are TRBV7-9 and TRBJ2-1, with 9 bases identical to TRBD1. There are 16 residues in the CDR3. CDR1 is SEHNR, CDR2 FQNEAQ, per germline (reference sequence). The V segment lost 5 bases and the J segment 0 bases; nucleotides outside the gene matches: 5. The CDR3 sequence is CASSKQGANSYNEQFF. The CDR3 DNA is TGTGCCAGCAGCAAACAGGGGGCTAACTCCTACAATGAGCAGTTCTTC.

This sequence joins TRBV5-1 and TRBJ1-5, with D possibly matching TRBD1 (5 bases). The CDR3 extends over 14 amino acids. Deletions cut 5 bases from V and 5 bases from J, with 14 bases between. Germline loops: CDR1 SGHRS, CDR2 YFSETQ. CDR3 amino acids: CASRKGVLDQPQHF. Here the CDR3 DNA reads TGCGCCAGCAGGAAAGGGGTGTTGGATCAGCCCCAGCATTTT.

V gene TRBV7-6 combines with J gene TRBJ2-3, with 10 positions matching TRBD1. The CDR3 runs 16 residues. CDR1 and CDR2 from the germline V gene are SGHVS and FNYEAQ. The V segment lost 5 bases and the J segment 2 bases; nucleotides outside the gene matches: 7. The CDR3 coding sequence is TGTGCCAGCAGCCCAGGACAGGGGGGAGTCACAGATACGCAGTATTTT. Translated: CASSPGQGGVTDTQYF.

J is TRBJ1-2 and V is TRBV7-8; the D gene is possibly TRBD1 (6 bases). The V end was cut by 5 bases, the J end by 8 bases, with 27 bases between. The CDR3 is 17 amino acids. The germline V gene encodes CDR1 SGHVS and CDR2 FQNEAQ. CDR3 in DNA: TGTGCCAGCAGCGACCTTCCACCCGTCCGGGACAAGAGAGGCTACACCTTC. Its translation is CASSDLPPVRDKRGYTF.

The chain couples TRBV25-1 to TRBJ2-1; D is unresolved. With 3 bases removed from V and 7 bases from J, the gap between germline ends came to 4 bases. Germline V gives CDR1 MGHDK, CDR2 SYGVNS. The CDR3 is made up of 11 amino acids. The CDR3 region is CASSDENEQFF. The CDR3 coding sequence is TGTGCCAGCAGTGACGAGAATGAGCAGTTCTTC.

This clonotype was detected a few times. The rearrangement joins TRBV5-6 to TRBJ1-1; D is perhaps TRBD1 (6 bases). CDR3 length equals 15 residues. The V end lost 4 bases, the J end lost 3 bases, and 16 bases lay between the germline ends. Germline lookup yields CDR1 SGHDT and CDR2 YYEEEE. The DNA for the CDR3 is TGTGCCAGCAGCCTCGCGTGGGGGCATTACACTGAAGCTTTCTTT. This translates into CASSLAWGHYTEAFF.

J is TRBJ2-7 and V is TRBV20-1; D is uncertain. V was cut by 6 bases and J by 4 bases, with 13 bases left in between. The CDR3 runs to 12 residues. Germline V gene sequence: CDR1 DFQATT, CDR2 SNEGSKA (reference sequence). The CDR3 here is CSADGPDYEQYF. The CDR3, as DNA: TGCAGTGCCGATGGTCCGGATTACGAGCAGTACTTC.

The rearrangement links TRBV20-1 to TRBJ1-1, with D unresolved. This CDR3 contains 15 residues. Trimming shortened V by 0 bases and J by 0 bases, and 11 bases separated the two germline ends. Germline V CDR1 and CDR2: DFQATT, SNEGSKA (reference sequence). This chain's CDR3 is CSARDLGRLNTEAFF. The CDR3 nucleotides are TGCAGTGCTAGAGATCTGGGCAGACTGAACACTGAAGCTTTCTTT.

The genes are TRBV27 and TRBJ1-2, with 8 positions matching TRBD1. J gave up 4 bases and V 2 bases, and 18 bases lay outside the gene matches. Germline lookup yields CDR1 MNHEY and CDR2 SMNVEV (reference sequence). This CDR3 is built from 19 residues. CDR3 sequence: CASSLLAQQGVRGVYGYTF. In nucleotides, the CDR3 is TGTGCCAGCAGTTTACTGGCCCAACAGGGGGTTCGTGGGGTCTATGGCTACACCTTC.

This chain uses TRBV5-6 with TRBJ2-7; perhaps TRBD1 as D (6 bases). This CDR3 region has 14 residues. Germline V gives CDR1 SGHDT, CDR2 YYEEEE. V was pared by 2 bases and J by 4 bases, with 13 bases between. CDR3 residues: CASSFTTGAYEQYF. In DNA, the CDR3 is TGTGCCAGCAGCTTTACGACAGGAGCATACGAGCAGTACTTC. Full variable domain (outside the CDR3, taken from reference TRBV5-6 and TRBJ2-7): DAGVTQSPTHLIKTRGQQVTLRCSPKSGHDTVSWYQQALGQGPQFIFQYYEEEERQRGNFPDRFSGHQFPNYSSELNVNALLLGDSALYLCASSFTTGAYEQYFGPGTRLTVT.

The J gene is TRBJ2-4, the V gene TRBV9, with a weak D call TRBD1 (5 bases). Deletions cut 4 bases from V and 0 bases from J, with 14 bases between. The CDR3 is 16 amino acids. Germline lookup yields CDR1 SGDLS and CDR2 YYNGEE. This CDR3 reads CASSQGKPLAKNIQYF. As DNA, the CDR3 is TGTGCCAGCAGCCAGGGAAAGCCTCTAGCCAAAAACATTCAGTACTTC.

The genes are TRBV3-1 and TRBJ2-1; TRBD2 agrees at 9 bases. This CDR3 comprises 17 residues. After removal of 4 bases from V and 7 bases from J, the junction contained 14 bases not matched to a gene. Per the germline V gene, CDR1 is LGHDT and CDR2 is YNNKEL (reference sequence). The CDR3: CASSPSAAGGPLNEQFF. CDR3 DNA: TGTGCCAGCAGCCCCTCTGCTGCGGGGGGGCCCTTAAATGAGCAGTTCTTC.